Listed below are T cell receptor beta chains from one sample, sequenced in a study of response to subunit inactivated influenza vaccine. MiXCR was run by TCRdb on the RT-PCR reads, yielding one entry per CDR3 protein. In the table there are over 750,000 distinct CDR3 sequences, around 20% of which are singletons. The source was PBMCs from blood, collected approximately 5 days after vaccination. The receptors come from a man in his forties or fifties who received an inactivated influenza vaccine. Each CDR3 is given with its conserved first and last residue. D genes are given only for firm matches. Size is stated for part of the rows, as once, few or many counts, or as a class when the clone is expanded.

TRBJ2-1	-	TRBV11-2	-	TGTGCCAGCAGCTTAGTCGAGAGCTCCTACAATGAGCAGTTCTTC	CASSLVESSYNEQFF
TRBJ2-1	-	TRBV20-1	TRBD1	TGCAGTGCCAAACGGACAGGGGGCATGAGAAATGAGCAGTTCTTC	CSAKRTGGMRNEQFF
TRBJ2-7	few	TRBV6-1	-	TGTGCCAGCAGTAGGGTGGGAGCCCCCGCCTACGAGCAGTACTTC	CASSRVGAPAYEQYF
TRBJ2-3	-	TRBV9	-	TGTGCCAGCAACGCTAAGGTTTCTAGGGCAGGGATAGATACGCAGTATTTT	CASNAKVSRAGIDTQYF
TRBJ2-1	-	TRBV2	TRBD2	TGTGCCAGCTTCGAAGATCTAGCGGGGGGGGGACCCCAGCAGTTCTTC	CASFEDLAGGGPQQFF
TRBJ2-1	-	TRBV7-2	-	TGTGCCAGCAGCTCACAGGGACATGAGCAGTTCTTC	CASSSQGHEQFF
TRBJ1-1	few	TRBV15	-	TGTGCCACCAGCAACGGGGGGCCTAGCACTGAAGCTTTCTTT	CATSNGGPSTEAFF
TRBJ1-3	-	TRBV5-1	-	TGCGCCAGCAGCCCCAGCGGACAGTCCGTAGGAAACACCATATATTTT	CASSPSGQSVGNTIYF
TRBJ2-7	-	TRBV12-3/TRBV12-4	-	TGTGCCAGCAGTCAAGTTCGGGCCGAGCAGTACTTC	CASSQVRAEQYF
TRBJ2-4	few	TRBV18	TRBD1	TGTGCCAGCTCACCAGGACAGGGGACAAACATTCAGTACTTC	CASSPGQGTNIQYF
TRBJ2-1	many	TRBV4-3	-	TGCGCCAGCAGCCAAGAGCCGAGGAGTGATGAGCAGTTCTTC	CASSQEPRSDEQFF
TRBJ2-7	-	TRBV25-1	-	TGTGCCAGCAGTGAAGTGGGACCTGGGCCCTACGAGCAGTACTTC	CASSEVGPGPYEQYF
TRBJ1-6	-	TRBV20-1	-	TGCAGTGCGGATGGGAAGGATAATTCACCCCTCCACTTT	CSADGKDNSPLHF
TRBJ1-5	-	TRBV20-1	TRBD1	TGCTGTGCTAGAGATTTAGGCAGGGGGACTGGGAGCAATCAGCCCCAGCATTTT	CCARDLGRGTGSNQPQHF
TRBJ2-1	-	TRBV20-1	TRBD1	TGCAGTGCTGATCCGGGACAGGGGAGGAATGAGCAGTTCTTC	CSADPGQGRNEQFF
TRBJ2-7	-	TRBV5-1	-	TGCGCCAGCAGCTTGGGTGAGGGCCGCCCCCAGTACTTC	CASSLGEGRPQYF
TRBJ2-3	few	TRBV28	-	TGTGCCAGCGTCTTTGGGGGGACAGATACGCAGTATTTT	CASVFGGTDTQYF
TRBJ2-5	once	TRBV20-1	-	TGCAGTGCCCTCCCTACGGGGGAAGAGACCCAGTACTTC	CSALPTGEETQYF
TRBJ2-3	-	TRBV28	-	TGTGCCAGCAGTTTCAAGAGGCGAATGCGGACAGATACGCAGTATTTT	CASSFKRRMRTDTQYF
TRBJ2-3	-	TRBV12-3/TRBV12-4	-	TGTGCCAGCAGAACTACTCAGGGGATCCGAGATACGCAGTATTTT	CASRTTQGIRDTQYF
TRBJ2-5	few	TRBV20-1	-	TGCAGTGCTAAGGACAGATCCAATCAAGAGACCCAGTACTTC	CSAKDRSNQETQYF
TRBJ1-6	few	TRBV6-1	-	TGTGCCAGCAGTGAAGCTGGACAGCTACCCAACTCACCCCTCCACTTT	CASSEAGQLPNSPLHF
TRBJ2-7	-	TRBV15	-	TGTGCCACCAGCCCTACTCTGCAGGGGCTAAGCTCCTACGAGCAGTACTTC	CATSPTLQGLSSYEQYF
TRBJ2-1	few	TRBV24-1	-	TGTGCCGCGGGGGCGGAAGGATACAATGAGCAGTTCTTC	CAAGAEGYNEQFF
TRBJ2-2	-	TRBV7-9	-	TGTGCCCTCTCTCGGTCAGGCTCGAACACCGGGGAGCTGTTTTTT	CALSRSGSNTGELFF
TRBJ1-1	-	TRBV6-2/TRBV6-3	-	TGTGCCAGCAGTTACCGAGCCTTGCGGGAAGCTTTCTTT	CASSYRALREAFF
TRBJ2-7	-	TRBV11-2	-	TGTGCCAGCAGTTCTCCCCGGACAGACAGGCGATACGAGCAGTACTTC	CASSSPRTDRRYEQYF
TRBJ2-1	-	TRBV20-1	TRBD2	TGCAGTGCTAGAGACCTAGCGGGAGCTCTCCCCTACAATGAGCAGTTCTTC	CSARDLAGALPYNEQFF
TRBJ2-3	-	TRBV5-1	TRBD1	TGCGCCAGCAGCTTGATAGCACAGGGGGCGGATACGCAGTATTTT	CASSLIAQGADTQYF
TRBJ2-7	many	TRBV11-2	TRBD1	TGTGCCAGCAGCTTAGTGTACAGGGGCGGCTACGAGCAGTACTTC	CASSLVYRGGYEQYF
TRBJ2-3	-	TRBV7-3	-	TGTGCCAGCAGCTTAACGGGCCCGAGGGGTGGCACAGATACGCAGTATTTT	CASSLTGPRGGTDTQYF
TRBJ1-2	few	TRBV7-6	-	TGTGCCAGCAGCTTAGTCGCAGGGGTGGGCTATGGCTACACCTTC	CASSLVAGVGYGYTF
TRBJ2-1	-	TRBV5-1	TRBD2	TGCGCCAGCAGCGTCGCACTAGCGGCAAGCTCCTACAATGAGCAGTTCTTC	CASSVALAASSYNEQFF
TRBJ1-5	few	TRBV7-8	-	TGTGCCAGCAGCTTAGCCCGCAGCTTAGAACGGTATCAGCCCCAGCATTTT	CASSLARSLERYQPQHF
TRBJ1-6	few	TRBV18	-	TGTGCCAGCTCCCCCATGGGGACCGGTAATTCACCCCTCCACTTT	CASSPMGTGNSPLHF
TRBJ1-2	-	TRBV4-2	-	TGTGCCAGCAGCCAAGATTCCCTCACTCTAGGCAGCTATGGCTACACCTTC	CASSQDSLTLGSYGYTF
TRBJ2-1	-	TRBV11-3	-	TGTGCCAGCAGCACTAGTCTCCCCAATGAGCAGTTCTTC	CASSTSLPNEQFF
TRBJ1-4	few	TRBV6-2/TRBV6-3	-	TGTGCCAGCAGTTGGGGAGAGGGAAAACTGTTTTTT	CASSWGEGKLFF
TRBJ2-3	few	TRBV20-1	-	TGCAGTGCAACGGGACTGAACACAGATACGCAGTATTTT	CSATGLNTDTQYF
TRBJ2-1	few	TRBV5-1	-	TGCGCCAGCAGAGGGGCCTATGAGCAGTTCTTC	CASRGAYEQFF
TRBJ2-7	-	TRBV10-3	TRBD2	TGTGCCATCAGCGGGGGGAGTACCTACGAGCAGTACTTC	CAISGGSTYEQYF
TRBJ2-7	-	TRBV6-2/TRBV6-3	-	TGTGCCAGCACCACCCGCTCTAGGGAGCAGCACTTC	CASTTRSREQHF
TRBJ1-6	-	TRBV7-9	-	TGTGCCAGCAGCTACGGGGGTCGCCATTCACCCCTCCACTTT	CASSYGGRHSPLHF
TRBJ2-5	few	TRBV15	-	TGTGCCACCAGCAGAGACAGGGGAATTGAGGAGACCCAGTACTTC	CATSRDRGIEETQYF
TRBJ2-2	few	TRBV4-3	-	TGCGCCAGCAGCCAAGAGCGGGACACCACCGGGGAGCTGTTTTTT	CASSQERDTTGELFF
TRBJ2-7	few	TRBV7-9	TRBD1	TGTGCCAGCAGCTTAGAGACAGGGTTCTACGAGCAGTACTTC	CASSLETGFYEQYF
TRBJ2-7	-	TRBV4-2	-	TGTGCCAGCAGCCGATCCGACAGTAGCGGCGACGAGCAGTACTTC	CASSRSDSSGDEQYF
TRBJ2-1	-	TRBV20-1	-	TGCAGTACTACTGGGACTTGTATCCATGAGCAGTTCTTC	CSTTGTCIHEQFF
TRBJ1-1	few	TRBV7-8	-	TGTGCCAGCAGCTTATATATGGGTAACACTGAAGCTTTCTTT	CASSLYMGNTEAFF
TRBJ1-6	few	TRBV20-1	TRBD1	TGCAGTGCTAGAGACGAGACAGGGTGGTATAATTCACCCCTCCACTTT	CSARDETGWYNSPLHF
TRBJ1-6	few	TRBV3-1	-	TGTGCCAGCAGCCAAGATGCTGGTCTCACCTATTCACCCCTCCACTTT	CASSQDAGLTYSPLHF
TRBJ2-1	many	TRBV20-1	-	TGCAGTGCGTTAGTAGCGGATAGCTCCTACAATGAGCAGTTCTTC	CSALVADSSYNEQFF
TRBJ2-1	few	TRBV6-5	-	TGTGCCAGCAGTTACGACCGGACGACCGACCGCTACAATGAGCAGTTCTTC	CASSYDRTTDRYNEQFF
TRBJ2-3	few	TRBV28	-	TGTGCCAGCAGTTTCCAGGGGATAGATACGCAGTATTTT	CASSFQGIDTQYF
TRBJ1-4	many	TRBV5-1	-	TGCGCCAGCAGCTTGGTCCAGGCCACTAATGAAAAACTGTTTTTT	CASSLVQATNEKLFF
TRBJ2-3	-	TRBV7-6	TRBD2	TGTGCCAGCAGCTTAGGTGCTAGCGGGTCCTTAGATACGCAGTATTTT	CASSLGASGSLDTQYF
TRBJ2-1	-	TRBV5-1	-	TGCGCCAGCAGCCCCGATCAGCAAGGGCCTTCCTACAATGAGCAGTTCTTC	CASSPDQQGPSYNEQFF
TRBJ2-3	few	TRBV7-7	-	TGTGCTAGCAGCCCCAGGGAGGGCACAGATACGCAGTATTTT	CASSPREGTDTQYF